The T cell receptor (beta chain) under discussion was sequenced for a study of blood T cells in healthy people across ages (dated by TCRdb to between 2014 and 2017). In the study overall: In model experiments, template switching captured roughly one uniquely barcoded TCR beta cDNA molecule for every two T cells. Age-related changes in TCR beta repertoire diversity were measured in the study by deep sequencing normalized with unique cDNA molecular identifiers. Four age groups were formed from the donors: young (average 16 years), middle-aged (around 40), aged (under 70) and long-lived (roughly 81). To avoid experimental bias, donors of different ages were randomly spread across the sequencing lanes. The study analyzed two additional independent replicas of 1 million unique cDNA reads from the same blood draw for two donors, one aged 18 to 30 and one aged 80 or older.

The donors were 40 or so Caucasian individuals from Russia, aged 6 to 90 years, who were systemically healthy. Each donor gave about 9.7 milliliters of peripheral blood, drawn into EDTA-treated Vacutainer tubes. Ficoll-Paque density-gradient centrifugation was used to isolate PBMCs, with at least 6.5 million per sample. Trizol reagent was used to extract total RNA from PBMCs, with at least 5 micrograms per sample. For every donor, flow cytometry on a PBMC aliquot measured the percentage of naive CD45RAhigh/CD27high T cells. Receptors were amplified or captured by 5' RACE. TCRdb lists the instrument as Illumina HiSeq 2500. A second 7 to 11 cycle PCR used a sample-barcoded 5' primer and a J-beta primer mix. A template-switch 5' adaptor carrying 12 random nucleotides introduced a unique molecular identifier onto each TCR beta cDNA molecule. At least 2.5 million CDR3-containing paired-end reads were obtained from each sample. The Mint cDNA synthesis kit, primed by a TRBC-specific oligonucleotide, was used to synthesize first-strand cDNA from all RNA. All cDNA was treated with uracil-DNA glycosylase and then went through a first 18-cycle PCR with the universal primers M1SS and BC2_uni_R. Per the original workflow: Normalization of each sample was performed by random selection of 1 million high-quality reads, each carrying a distinct molecular identifier. Reads sharing molecular identifiers were discarded rather than binned into consensus sequences. MiTCR, set to a Q25 quality threshold and the strictest error-elimination algorithm, was used for CDR3 identification, clonotype clustering and error correction. A nonparametric unseen species model with Euler transformation was used to estimate lower-bound total TCR beta diversity. In TCRdb, the public reads were trimmed at Q25 with fastp and aligned with MiXCR, with productive beta chains retained. When rows share a CDR3 protein, they turn into one entry using the most common DNA and genes. The V and J calls reflect TCRdb's pipeline rather than the authors' work. This sample has about 1.5 million distinct CDR3 sequences in its table, and approximately 42% of those were observed once. Clones ranked in the top ten supply 4% of the sample.

What the authors observed across the whole study: Compared with the aged group, more naive CD4+ T cells, fewer expanded clones and increased TCR diversity were shown by the long-lived group, suggesting age selection. Conclusive comparison of naive and antigen-experienced compartments was prevented by the profiling of bulk unsorted PBMCs. Estimates of total diversity based on one million sequenced T cells were regarded as lower bounds and as underestimates. As age increased, observed TCR beta diversity per million T cells dropped in a roughly linear way, and a significant reduction was already evident by age 40. Observed TCR beta diversity correlated strongly with the percentage of naive T cells measured by flow cytometry. Because donor CMV infection status was unknown, age-related changes in expanded clonotypes were potentially confounded.

Remarks on this clonotype: Its recognized antigen is unknown. Base qualities were left out, and no much larger clone turns up one base away.

Sequenced sample: blood. This clonotype originated in a woman between 18 and 29 years old in good health.

The CDR3 is CASSQRLGDGQFF. The DNA is as follows: TGCGCCAGCAGCCAGAGACTGGGGGATGGGCAGTTCTTC. The sequence joins TRBV4-1 to TRBJ2-1; the D gene is perhaps TRBD1 or TRBD2, each of them matching over 5 bases. V is shortened by 3 bases, J by 12 bases, and the region joining them spans 15 bases. CDR1 MGHRA and CDR2 YSYEKL were looked up in the germline V gene. The CDR3 runs 13 residues from the cysteine to the phenylalanine. CDR3 DNA is the only sequence kept; it has 39 bases, read in frame from the first base.